This T cell receptor (beta chain) emerged from a study of T cell clusters in autoimmune cytopenias. TRB amplification used approximately 0.25 ug of peripheral blood genomic DNA. Points from the study as a whole: Primary autoimmune cytopenia patients seemingly lacked the physiological T cell clusters found in healthy donors. TRB repertoire shifts in secondary cytopenia and chronic lymphocytic leukemia mostly reflected lymphoma, not autoimmunity.

Multiplex touch-down PCR amplified TRB using TRB-A and TRB-B pools in one tube. Reprocessing the multiplex PCR reads, TCRdb reports a single entry for every CDR3 protein and omits DNA. The clone table shows some 15,000 distinct CDR3 sequences, with the ten largest holding under 2.5%. About this clonotype: Its antigen is not known.

Sequenced: peripheral blood. The receptor was derived from a human donor with an autoimmune cytopenia or autoimmune hepatitis (not recorded which).

CDR3 protein: CASSIPSSAGNTIYF. The J gene is TRBJ1-3, the V gene TRBV19; TCRdb indicates TRBD1, and absent DNA this call remains unverified. The germline CDR1 and CDR2 sequences are LNHDA and SQIVND (reference sequence). This CDR3 comprises 15 residues.